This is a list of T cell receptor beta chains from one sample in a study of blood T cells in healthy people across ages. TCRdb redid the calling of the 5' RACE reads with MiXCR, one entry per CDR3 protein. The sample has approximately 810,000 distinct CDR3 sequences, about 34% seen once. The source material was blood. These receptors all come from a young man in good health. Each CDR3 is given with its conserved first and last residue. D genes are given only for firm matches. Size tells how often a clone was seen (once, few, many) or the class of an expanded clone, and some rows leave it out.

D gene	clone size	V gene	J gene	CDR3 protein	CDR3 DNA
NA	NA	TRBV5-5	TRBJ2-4	CASSFEERLAKNIQYF	TGTGCCAGCAGCTTTGAGGAGAGACTAGCCAAAAACATTCAGTACTTC
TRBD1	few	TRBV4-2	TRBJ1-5	CASSQGQKGAGGQPQHF	TGTGCCAGCAGCCAAGGACAAAAGGGGGCGGGCGGTCAGCCCCAGCATTTT
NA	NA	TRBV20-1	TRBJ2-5	CSARDPRREETQYF	TGCAGTGCTAGAGACCCTAGACGGGAGGAGACCCAGTACTTC
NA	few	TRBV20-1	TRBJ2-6	CSARDPVSSGANVLTF	TGCAGTGCTAGAGACCCAGTGAGCTCTGGGGCCAACGTCCTGACTTTC
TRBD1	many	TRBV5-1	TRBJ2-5	CASSLGTGGQETQYF	TGCGCCAGCAGCTTGGGGACAGGGGGGCAAGAGACCCAGTACTTC
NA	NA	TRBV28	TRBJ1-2	CVSSSLEPPYGYTF	TGTGTCAGCAGTTCTCTCGAACCCCCCTATGGCTACACCTTC
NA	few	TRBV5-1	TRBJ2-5	CASRRSGRTDETQYF	TGCGCCAGCAGGAGGTCGGGCCGGACGGACGAGACCCAGTACTTC
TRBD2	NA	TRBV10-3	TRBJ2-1	CAISEASGEQFF	TGTGCCATCAGTGAGGCTAGCGGCGAGCAGTTCTTC
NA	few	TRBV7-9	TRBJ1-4	CASSPRSGAATNEKLFF	TGTGCCAGCAGCCCCCGCTCAGGCGCCGCAACTAATGAAAAACTGTTTTTT
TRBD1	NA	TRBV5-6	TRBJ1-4	CASSDLQGVQEKLFF	TGTGCCAGCAGCGACCTACAGGGGGTTCAGGAAAAACTGTTTTTT
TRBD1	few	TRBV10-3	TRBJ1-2	CATVGQGAYGYTF	TGTGCCACCGTGGGACAGGGGGCCTATGGCTACACCTTC
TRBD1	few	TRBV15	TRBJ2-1	CATSRVGRGTYNEQFF	TGTGCCACCAGCAGAGTCGGCAGGGGGACCTACAATGAGCAGTTCTTC
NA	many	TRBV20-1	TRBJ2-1	CSARDPNNNEQFF	TGCAGTGCTAGAGATCCAAACAACAATGAGCAGTTCTTC
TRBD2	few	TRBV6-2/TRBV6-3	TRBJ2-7	CASGEAGTYEQYF	TGTGCCAGTGGCGAAGCGGGGACCTACGAGCAGTACTTC
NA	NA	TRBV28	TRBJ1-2	CASSVPGAHNYGYTF	TGTGCCAGCAGTGTCCCAGGGGCCCATAACTATGGCTACACCTTC
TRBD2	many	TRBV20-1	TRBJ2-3	CSASPFRDSSGGPDTQYF	TGCAGTGCTAGCCCTTTCCGCGATTCTAGCGGGGGGCCAGATACGCAGTATTTT
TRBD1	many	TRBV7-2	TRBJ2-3	CASRAQGQTNTDTQYF	TGTGCCAGCAGAGCCCAGGGACAGACAAACACAGATACGCAGTATTTT
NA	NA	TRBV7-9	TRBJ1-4	CASSSCDGNEKLFF	TGTGCCAGCAGCTCTTGTGACGGCAATGAAAAACTGTTTTTT
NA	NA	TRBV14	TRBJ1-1	CASSQEGLGGRNTEAFF	TGTGCCAGCAGCCAAGAAGGGCTGGGAGGACGGAACACTGAAGCTTTCTTT
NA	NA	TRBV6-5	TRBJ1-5	CASNPPRPQHF	TGTGCCAGCAATCCTCCACGACCCCAGCATTTT
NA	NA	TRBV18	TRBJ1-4	CTSSPGRSGLFF	TGTACCAGCTCACCCGGACGCTCCGGGCTGTTTTTT
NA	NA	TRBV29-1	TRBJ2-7	CSGEGGSYTSSYSEQYF	TGCAGCGGAGAGGGGGGTTCCTATACGAGCTCCTACAGTGAGCAGTACTTC
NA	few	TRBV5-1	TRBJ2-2	CASSLAGQNTGELFF	TGCGCCAGCAGCTTGGCCGGGCAGAACACCGGGGAGCTGTTTTTT
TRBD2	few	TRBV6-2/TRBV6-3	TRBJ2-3	CASRLAGGPSTDTQYF	TGTGCCAGCCGACTAGCGGGGGGACCCAGCACAGATACGCAGTATTTT
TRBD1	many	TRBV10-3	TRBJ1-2	CASRTGDNYGYTF	TGTGCCAGCCGAACAGGGGACAACTATGGCTACACCTTC
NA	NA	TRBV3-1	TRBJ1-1	CASRQTGAGQVAFF	TGTGCCAGCAGACAAACGGGGGCGGGACAAGTAGCTTTCTTT
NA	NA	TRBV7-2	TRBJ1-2	CASSLGAADSTYGYTF	TGTGCCAGCAGCTTAGGGGCCGCCGATTCCACCTATGGCTACACCTTC
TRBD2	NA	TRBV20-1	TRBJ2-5	CSARVGLAGIVQETQYF	TGCAGTGCTAGAGTGGGACTAGCGGGGATCGTACAAGAGACCCAGTACTTC
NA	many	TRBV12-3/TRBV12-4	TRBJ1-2	CASSFGDRADGYTF	TGTGCCAGCAGTTTCGGGGACCGTGCGGATGGCTACACCTTC
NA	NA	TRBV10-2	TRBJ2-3	CASSQRLLTDTQYF	TGCGCCAGCTCCCAGCGGCTTCTCACAGATACGCAGTATTTT
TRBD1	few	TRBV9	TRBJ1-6	CAGSGRDSSPLHF	TGTGCCGGCAGCGGGAGGGACAGCTCACCCCTCCACTTT
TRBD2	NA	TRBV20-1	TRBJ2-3	CSASALAGVKGDTQYF	TGCAGTGCTAGCGCGCTAGCGGGGGTAAAGGGAGATACGCAGTATTTT
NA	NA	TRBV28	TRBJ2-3	CASSAGGATDTQYF	TGTGCCAGCAGCGCGGGCGGGGCCACAGATACGCAGTATTTT
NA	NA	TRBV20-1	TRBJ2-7	CSAGSPSVSEQYF	TGCAGTGCCGGGTCGCCGAGTGTCTCCGAGCAGTACTTC
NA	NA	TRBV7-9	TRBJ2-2	CASSLGGRAGELFF	TGTGCCAGCAGCTTAGGAGGTCGGGCCGGGGAGCTGTTTTTT
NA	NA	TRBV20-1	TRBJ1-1	CSARAIPMNTEAFF	TGCAGTGCTAGGGCTATCCCGATGAACACTGAAGCTTTCTTT
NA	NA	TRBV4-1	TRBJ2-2	CASSQDGAGAGELFF	TGCGCCAGCAGCCAAGATGGGGCAGGGGCCGGGGAGCTGTTTTTT
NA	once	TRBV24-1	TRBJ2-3	CATSDLSILGGSTGTQYF	TGTGCCACCAGTGACCTATCCATTCTAGGGGGGAGCACAGGTACGCAGTATTTT
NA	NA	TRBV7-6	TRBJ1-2	CASSLAADSAYGYTF	TGTGCCAGCAGCTTAGCCGCGGACAGCGCATATGGCTACACCTTC
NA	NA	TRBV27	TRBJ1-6	CASSLGREGSPLHF	TGTGCCAGCAGTTTAGGCAGGGAAGGGTCACCCCTCCACTTT
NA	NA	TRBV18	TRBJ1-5	CAGSPTNQPQHF	TGTGCCGGCTCACCGACAAATCAGCCCCAGCATTTT
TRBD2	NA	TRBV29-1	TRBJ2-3	CSVEVLAGSTDTQYF	TGCAGCGTTGAAGTCCTAGCGGGGAGCACAGATACGCAGTATTTT
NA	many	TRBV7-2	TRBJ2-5	CASSLESHQETQYF	TGTGCCAGCAGCTTAGAGTCGCACCAAGAGACCCAGTACTTC
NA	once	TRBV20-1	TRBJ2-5	CSARDKGRVQETQYF	TGCAGTGCTAGAGATAAAGGGCGGGTCCAAGAGACCCAGTACTTC
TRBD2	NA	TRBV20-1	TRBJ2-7	CSARSGGHYNEQYF	TGCAGTGCCCGTAGCGGGGGGCACTACAATGAGCAGTACTTC
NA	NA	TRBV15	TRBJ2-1	CATSRTLENEQFF	TGTGCCACCAGCAGAACGCTAGAAAATGAGCAGTTCTTC
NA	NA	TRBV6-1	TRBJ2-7	CASSARTAPGYEQYF	TGTGCCAGCAGTGCCAGGACAGCGCCAGGTTACGAGCAGTACTTC
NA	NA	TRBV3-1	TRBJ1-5	CASSQGGNLEGQPQHF	TGTGCCAGCAGCCAAGGGGGGAATCTCGAGGGGCAGCCCCAGCATTTT
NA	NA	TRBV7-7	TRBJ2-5	CASSAHSGETQYF	TGTGCTAGCAGCGCTCATTCGGGAGAGACCCAGTACTTC
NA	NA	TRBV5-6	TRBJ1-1	CASSAVDRRNTEAFF	TGTGCCAGCAGCGCGGTCGACAGACGGAACACTGAAGCTTTCTTT
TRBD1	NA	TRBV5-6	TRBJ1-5	CASSLKGGGSNQPQHF	TGTGCCAGCAGCTTGAAAGGGGGCGGTAGCAATCAGCCCCAGCATTTT
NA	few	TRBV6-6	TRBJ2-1	CASSQSTYNEQFF	TGTGCCAGCAGTCAATCTACCTACAATGAGCAGTTCTTC